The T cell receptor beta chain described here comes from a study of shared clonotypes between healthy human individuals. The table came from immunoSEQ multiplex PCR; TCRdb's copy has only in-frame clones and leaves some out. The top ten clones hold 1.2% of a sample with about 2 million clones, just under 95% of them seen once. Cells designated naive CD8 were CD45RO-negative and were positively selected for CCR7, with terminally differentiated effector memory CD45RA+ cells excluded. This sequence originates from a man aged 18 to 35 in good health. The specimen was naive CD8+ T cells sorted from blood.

Here the CDR3 DNA reads TGTGCCAGCAGCTTAGAATACAGGGGAATCGGGAATGAGCAGTTCTTC. Its translation: CASSLEYRGIGNEQFF. The gene calls are TRBV11-3 and TRBJ2-1; 7 nucleotides align to TRBD1. V lost 0 bases, J lost 7 bases, and 9 bases stayed unmatched. This CDR3 has 16 amino acids. CDR1 is SGHNT, CDR2 YENEEA, per germline.